This passage covers 14 T cell receptor beta chains from one sample sequenced in a study of blood T cell repertoires in COVID-19. Measured with immunoSEQ multiplex PCR; TCRdb has only the in-frame clones, and not every one. Found here are roughly 78,000 clones, around 90% of them singletons; the top ten hold more than 25%. Material: peripheral blood. Every receptor here comes from a man aged 45-65 years with acute or convalescent COVID-19.

The genes are TRBV6-1 and TRBJ2-7, with 9 nucleotides matching TRBD1. CDR1 and CDR2 (germline): MNHNS, SASEGT. This CDR3 has 15 amino acids. V was pared by 2 bases and J by 1 base, with 3 bases of the junction left unmatched. Here the CDR3 reads CASSEMGQGSYEQYF. As DNA, the CDR3 is TGTGCCAGCAGTGAAATGGGACAGGGATCCTACGAGCAGTACTTC.

The chain has TRBV9 and TRBJ2-7; TRBD1 matches 7 bases. From germline, CDR1 is SGDLS and CDR2 YYNGEE. V was pared by 3 bases and J by 4 bases, with 13 bases of the junction left unmatched. The CDR3 is made up of 16 amino acids. The CDR3 is CASSETGTANYYEQYF. CDR3 coding DNA: TGTGCCAGCAGCGAAACCGGGACAGCAAATTATTACGAGCAGTACTTC.

The V gene is TRBV3-1 (or the pseudogene TRBV3-2), the J gene TRBJ2-1; D might be TRBD1 (6 bases). Germline V gene sequence: CDR1 LGHDT, CDR2 YNNKEL (reference sequence). This CDR3 spans 18 amino acids. V was shortened by 5 bases and J by 0 bases, with 20 bases between the two germline ends. For the CDR3, the DNA is TGTGCCAGCAGCGCAAGAGGTGTGCTAGGGGGCTCCTACAATGAGCAGTTCTTC. It specifies CASSARGVLGGSYNEQFF.

The count of this clone is one. This rearrangement joins TRBV29-1 to TRBJ1-4; TRBD1 matches 8 bases. CDR3 length: 14 amino acids. The V segment lost 4 bases and the J segment 3 bases; nucleotides outside the gene matches: 4. CDR1 is SQVTM, CDR2 ANQGSEA, per germline. This CDR3 is CSVGDRTPNEKLFF. The CDR3 coding sequence is TGCAGCGTTGGGGACAGGACCCCTAATGAAAAACTGTTTTTT.

V is TRBV5-1 and J is TRBJ2-7; D uncertain. The CDR3 consists of 14 residues. Per germline, CDR1 SGHRS and CDR2 YFSETQ. Trimming stripped 4 bases from V and 0 bases from J, with 11 bases between. The CDR3 region has the DNA TGCGCCAGCAGCCCCGGGTCGTCCTCCTACGAGCAGTACTTC. It is translated as CASSPGSSSYEQYF.

The V and J genes are TRBV6-5 and TRBJ1-3, with 9 positions matching TRBD1. The CDR3 sequence is 15 residues long. Germline CDR1 and CDR2: MNHEY and SVGAGI. V was pared by 6 bases and J by 0 bases, with 3 bases of the junction left unmatched. The CDR3 spells CASSQQGASGNTIYF. In DNA form, the CDR3 reads TGTGCCAGCAGCCAACAGGGGGCCTCTGGAAACACCATATATTTT.

The genes are TRBV12-3 or TRBV12-4 and TRBJ1-2; D is uncertain. V lost 1 base to trimming and J lost 8 bases, with 5 bases between them. The CDR3 loop spans 11 amino acids. CDR3 nucleotides: TGTGCCAGCAGTTTAGGGCAGGGCTACACCTTC. Encoded protein: CASSLGQGYTF.

The rearrangement links TRBV19 to TRBJ1-2; D remains unclear. The CDR3 sequence is 12 residues long. From germline, CDR1 is LNHDA and CDR2 SQIVND (reference sequence). V gave up 10 bases and J gave up 8 bases, with 17 bases separating them. The CDR3 nucleotides are TGTGCCACTAGGACTCAAACGGGAGGCTACACCTTC. Translated: CATRTQTGGYTF. Combining the CDR3 with reference TRBV19 and TRBJ1-2 gives the whole variable domain DGGITQSPKYLFRKEGQNVTLSCEQNLNHDAMYWYRQDPGQGLRLIYYSQIVNDFQKGDIAEGYSVSREKKESFPLTVTSAQKNPTAFYLCATRTQTGGYTFGSGTRLTVV.

The chain couples TRBV4-1 to TRBJ1-4, with D maybe TRBD1 (6 bases). The ends were cut back, 2 bases at V and 4 bases at J, with 11 bases in the middle. The V gene's germline CDR1 is MGHRA and CDR2 YSYEKL. This CDR3 is built from 15 residues. CDR3 region: CASSQYRVYNEKLFF. For the CDR3, the DNA is TGCGCCAGCAGCCAATACAGGGTTTATAATGAAAAACTGTTTTTT.

The chain carries TRBV11-1 and TRBJ2-2; the D is unclear. Germline CDR1 SGHAT, CDR2 FQDESV (reference sequence). The CDR3 is 13 residues long. The V end lost 4 bases, the J end lost 5 bases, and 8 bases lay between the germline ends. CDR3 DNA sequence: TGTGCCAGCAGCTCTATGAATACCGGGGAGCTGTTTTTT. This encodes CASSSMNTGELFF.

The V gene is TRBV30, the J gene TRBJ2-7, with D maybe TRBD2 (5 bases). Germline values: CDR1 GTSNPN, CDR2 SVGIG (reference sequence). This CDR3 is built from 14 residues. V shed 3 bases and J shed 2 bases, with 14 bases lying between them. The CDR3 nucleotides are TGTGCCTGGAGGCCCGGAATCGGGGCCTACGAGCAGTACTTC. It is translated as CAWRPGIGAYEQYF.

V and J are TRBV15 and TRBJ2-6; possible D gene TRBD1, 6 bases. Germline V gene sequence: CDR1 LNHNV, CDR2 YYDKDF (reference sequence). Trimming shortened V by 1 base and J by 1 base, and 14 bases separated the two germline ends. The CDR3 has 18 residues. CDR3 region: CATSRGGQKLSGANVLTF. Here the CDR3 DNA reads TGTGCCACCAGCAGAGGAGGACAGAAACTTTCTGGGGCCAACGTCCTGACTTTC. Together with reference TRBV15 and TRBJ2-6, the CDR3 gives the full variable domain: DAMVIQNPRYQVTQFGKPVTLSCSQTLNHNVMYWYQQKSSQAPKLLFHYYDKDFNNEADTPDNFQSRRPNTSFCFLDIRSPGLGDTAMYLCATSRGGQKLSGANVLTFGAGSRLTVL.

CDR3 amino acids: CASSPSITGGRNTEAFF. CDR3 DNA: TGTGCCAGCAGTCCCTCTATTACAGGGGGGAGGAACACTGAAGCTTTCTTT. This rearrangement joins TRBV6-6 to TRBJ1-1, with TRBD1 identical over 8 bases. V lost 5 bases to trimming and J lost 1 base; unmatched junction nucleotides: 12. CDR1 and CDR2 (germline): MNHNY, SVGAGI (reference sequence). The CDR3 loop spans 17 amino acids.

The chain joins TRBV19 to TRBJ2-1; 8 bases fit TRBD2. CDR3 length: 16 amino acids. The germline V gene encodes CDR1 LNHDA and CDR2 SQIVND (reference sequence). J was trimmed by 3 bases and V by 3 bases; bases with no gene match: 7. The CDR3 DNA reads TGTGCCAGTAGTATTAAGCGGGGGCCGATCTACAATGAGCAGTTCTTC. This encodes CASSIKRGPIYNEQFF.